Listed below are T cell receptor beta chains from one sample, sequenced in a study of T cell repertoires in cytomegalovirus infection. These receptors lack a known antigen. TCRdb itself ran the reads through MiXCR, one entry per CDR3 protein. The sample lists about 570,000 distinct CDR3 sequences, just under 40% occurring once. The sample was cultured PBMCs, taken from culture after CMV antigen stimulation. Every receptor here comes from a human donor in good health (CMV status not recorded). Some clones in this sample may be carry-over from other donors' samples. The CDR3 runs from the conserved cysteine through the conserved F or W. The D gene is left open where the match is weak. Expanded clones are given a class, and other clones once, few, many or no size at all.

D	V	size	J	DNA	CDR3
.	TRBV20-1	.	TRBJ1-5	TGCAGTGCCCTCGGCGGGGATCAGCCCCAGCATTTT	CSALGGDQPQHF
TRBD2	TRBV2	.	TRBJ2-7	TGTGCCAGCAGTGGTGAGCGGGGGGGTTTGGAGCAGTACTTC	CASSGERGGLEQYF
.	TRBV24-1	few	TRBJ2-2	TGTGCCACCAGTGATTTCAAAGCAGCGGACACCGGCGAGCTGTTTTTT	CATSDFKAADTGELFF
.	TRBV27	.	TRBJ1-2	TGTGCCACAAACCCCCGAGGAGGGCAGATCTATGGCTACACCTTC	CATNPRGGQIYGYTF
TRBD2	TRBV20-1	.	TRBJ2-7	TGCAGTGCTAGAGTCGGAGGCGGGGGGCCCTACGAGCAGTACTTC	CSARVGGGGPYEQYF
.	TRBV5-1	.	TRBJ1-3	TGCGCCAGCAGCTTGGGGACGCTTGGAAACACCATATATTTT	CASSLGTLGNTIYF
.	TRBV7-6	.	TRBJ1-1	TGTGCCAGCAGCTTAGTAGAGGGGTCGGTCACTGAAGCTTTCTTT	CASSLVEGSVTEAFF
.	TRBV7-9	few	TRBJ1-1	TGTGCCAGCAGCTTAGGATCGAAACGGGGCACTGAAGCTTTCTTT	CASSLGSKRGTEAFF
TRBD1	TRBV7-8	few	TRBJ1-5	TGTGCCAGCAGCCCTCCAGGGGGGGTTCAGACTAGCAATCAGCCCCAGCATTTT	CASSPPGGVQTSNQPQHF
.	TRBV19	.	TRBJ2-3	TGTGCCAGTAGTATAGTGGGGGATACGCAGTATTTT	CASSIVGDTQYF
TRBD1	TRBV5-1	.	TRBJ2-2	TGCGCCAGCAGCCCGACGGGACAGGGGAGGACCGGGGAGCTGTTTTTT	CASSPTGQGRTGELFF
.	TRBV12-3/TRBV12-4	few	TRBJ1-4	TGTGCCAGCAGTTTAGACCGGGGGCCCGATGAAAAACTGTTTTTT	CASSLDRGPDEKLFF
.	TRBV27	.	TRBJ1-6	TGTGCCAGCAGTCCGGCGGGACTGCTTAATTCACCCCTCCACTTT	CASSPAGLLNSPLHF
.	TRBV12-3/TRBV12-4	.	TRBJ1-2	TGTGCCAGCGTCAGGGGAGGAATAGGTGGAGGCTACACCTTC	CASVRGGIGGGYTF
.	TRBV18	few	TRBJ2-5	TGTGCCAGCTCAGACACAGGCTCCCTCGGGACCCAGTACTTC	CASSDTGSLGTQYF
.	TRBV7-2	few	TRBJ2-6	TGTGCCAGCAGCTTAGTGGTTGCTGGGGCCAACGTCCTGACTTTC	CASSLVVAGANVLTF
.	TRBV11-2	few	TRBJ2-3	TGTGCCAGCAGCTCGAGAATGGGCACAGATACGCAGTATTTT	CASSSRMGTDTQYF
.	TRBV20-1	.	TRBJ1-1	TGCAGTGCTAGAGACCCGGACAGAATTCCTGAAGCTTTCTTT	CSARDPDRIPEAFF